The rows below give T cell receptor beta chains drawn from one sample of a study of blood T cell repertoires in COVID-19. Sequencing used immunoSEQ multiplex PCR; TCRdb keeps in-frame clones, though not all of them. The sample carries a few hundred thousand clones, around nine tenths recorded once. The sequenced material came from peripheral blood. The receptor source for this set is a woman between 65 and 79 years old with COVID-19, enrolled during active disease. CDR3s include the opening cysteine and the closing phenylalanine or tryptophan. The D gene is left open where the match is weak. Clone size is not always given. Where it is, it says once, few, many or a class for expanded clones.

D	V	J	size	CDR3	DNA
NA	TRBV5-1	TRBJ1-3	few	CASSLQGSGNTIYF	TGCGCCAGCAGCTTACAGGGCTCTGGAAACACCATATATTTT
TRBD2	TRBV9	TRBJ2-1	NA	CASSAGLAVNEQFF	TGTGCCAGCAGCGCGGGACTAGCGGTCAATGAGCAGTTCTTC
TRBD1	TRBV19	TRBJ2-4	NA	CASTSGPGQLAKNIQYF	TGTGCCAGTACCTCAGGGCCGGGACAGCTAGCCAAAAACATTCAGTACTTC
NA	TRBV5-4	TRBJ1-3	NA	CASSVQGGNTIYF	TGTGCCAGCAGCGTACAGGGTGGGAACACCATATATTTT
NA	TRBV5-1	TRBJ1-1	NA	CASSLETGEAFF	TGCGCCAGCAGCTTGGAAACAGGAGAAGCTTTCTTT
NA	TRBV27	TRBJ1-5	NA	CAKQGSQPQHF	TGTGCCAAACAGGGCAGTCAGCCCCAGCATTTT
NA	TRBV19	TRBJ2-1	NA	CASSIAGSNYNEQFF	TGTGCCAGTAGTATAGCGGGAAGTAATTACAATGAGCAGTTCTTC
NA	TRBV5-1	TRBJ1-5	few	CASSPGLYSNQPQHF	TGCGCCAGCAGCCCGGGGTTGTATAGCAATCAGCCCCAGCATTTT
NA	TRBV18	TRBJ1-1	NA	CASSPPVAYTEAFF	TGTGCCAGCTCACCACCGGTAGCCTACACTGAAGCTTTCTTT
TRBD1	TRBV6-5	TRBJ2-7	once	CASSYSRDRGYEQYF	TGTGCCAGCAGTTACAGTAGGGACAGGGGTTACGAGCAGTACTTC
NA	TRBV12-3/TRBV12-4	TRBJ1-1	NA	CASRLRGSTEAFF	TGTGCCAGCAGGTTAAGAGGTAGCACTGAAGCTTTCTTT
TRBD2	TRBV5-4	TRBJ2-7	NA	CASSDPASGHPSYEQYF	TGTGCCAGCAGCGACCCGGCTAGCGGACACCCCTCCTACGAGCAGTACTTC
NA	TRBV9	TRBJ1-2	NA	CASSVETRSSYGYTF	TGTGCCAGCAGCGTCGAGACACGGTCAAGCTATGGCTACACCTTC
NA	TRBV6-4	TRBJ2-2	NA	CASSDREVQKSGELFF	TGTGCCAGCAGTGACAGGGAGGTTCAGAAATCCGGGGAGCTGTTTTTT
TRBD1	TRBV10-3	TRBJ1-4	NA	CATSTGGNNEKLFF	TGTGCCACTTCGACAGGGGGCAATAATGAAAAACTGTTTTTT
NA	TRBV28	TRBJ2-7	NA	CASHDRSYEQYF	TGTGCCAGCCACGACAGATCCTACGAGCAGTACTTC
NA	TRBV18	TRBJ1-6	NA	CASSPLDSNNSPLHF	TGTGCCAGCTCACCCTTGGACAGTAATAATTCACCCCTCCACTTT
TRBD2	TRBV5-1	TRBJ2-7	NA	CASSLQGLAGGEQYF	TGCGCCAGCAGCCTTCAGGGACTAGCGGGAGGCGAGCAGTACTTC
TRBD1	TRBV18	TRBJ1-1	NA	CASSKGQGEWTEAFF	TGTGCCAGCTCAAAAGGACAGGGTGAATGGACTGAAGCTTTCTTT
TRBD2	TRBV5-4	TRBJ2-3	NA	CASSFKLAGKDTQYF	TGTGCCAGCAGCTTCAAACTAGCGGGGAAAGATACGCAGTATTTT
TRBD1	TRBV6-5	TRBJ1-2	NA	CASSTRTGFYGYTF	TGTGCCAGCAGTACCCGGACAGGGTTTTATGGCTACACCTTC
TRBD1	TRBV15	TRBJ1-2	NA	CATNRDSWGQAVYRYTF	TGTGCCACCAACAGAGATAGTTGGGGACAGGCTGTCTACCGCTACACCTTC
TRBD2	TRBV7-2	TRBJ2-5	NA	CASSWTSGIQETQYF	TGTGCCAGCAGCTGGACTAGCGGGATACAAGAGACCCAGTACTTC
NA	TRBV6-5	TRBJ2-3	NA	CASKRESTDTQYF	TGTGCCAGCAAGAGAGAAAGCACAGATACGCAGTATTTT
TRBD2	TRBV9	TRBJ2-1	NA	CASSGLAGTYNEQFF	TGTGCCAGCAGCGGCTTAGCGGGAACCTACAATGAGCAGTTCTTC
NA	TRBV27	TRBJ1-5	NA	CASSLSGGDQPQHF	TGTGCCAGCAGTCTAAGTGGGGGCGATCAGCCCCAGCATTTT
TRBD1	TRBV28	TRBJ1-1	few	CASSSQTGGSPGGDRAFF	TGTGCCAGCAGTTCACAAACAGGGGGCAGCCCTGGAGGAGATCGAGCTTTCTTT
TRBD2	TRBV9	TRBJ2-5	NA	CASSVAGLVGQETQYF	TGTGCCAGCAGCGTAGCGGGACTAGTGGGACAAGAGACCCAGTACTTC
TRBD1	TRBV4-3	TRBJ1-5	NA	CASSVKYRGPYNQPQHF	TGCGCCAGCAGCGTAAAGTACAGGGGGCCATACAATCAGCCCCAGCATTTT
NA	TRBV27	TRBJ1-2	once	CASRRGGLNYGYTF	TGTGCCAGCAGGCGCGGGGGGCTTAACTATGGCTACACCTTC
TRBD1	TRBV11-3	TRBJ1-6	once	CASSVGQAGNSPLHF	TGTGCCAGCAGCGTCGGACAGGCGGGTAATTCACCCCTCCACTTT
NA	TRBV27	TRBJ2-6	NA	CASRNSLGGGNGANVLTF	TGTGCCAGCAGGAATTCATTAGGAGGGGGCAATGGGGCCAACGTCCTGACTTTC
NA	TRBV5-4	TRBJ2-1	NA	CASSTDPLAHSYNEQFF	TGTGCCAGCAGCACCGACCCCCTAGCGCACTCCTACAATGAGCAGTTCTTC
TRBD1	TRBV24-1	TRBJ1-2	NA	CATSSGTGTIDYGYTF	TGTGCCACCAGTTCCGGGACAGGGACGATAGACTATGGCTACACCTTC
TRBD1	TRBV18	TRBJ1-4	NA	CASSPGQGPEKLFF	TGTGCCAGCTCACCAGGACAGGGCCCTGAAAAACTGTTTTTT
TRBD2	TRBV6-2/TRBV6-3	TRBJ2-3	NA	CASSFLAGTDTQYF	TGTGCCAGCAGTTTTCTAGCGGGTACAGATACGCAGTATTTT
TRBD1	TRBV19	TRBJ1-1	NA	CASSISGTGPFEAFF	TGTGCCAGTAGTATCTCCGGGACAGGGCCGTTTGAAGCTTTCTTT
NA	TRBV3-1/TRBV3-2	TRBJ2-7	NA	CASSQAPVPGEQYF	TGTGCCAGCAGCCAAGCCCCAGTCCCGGGAGAGCAGTACTTC
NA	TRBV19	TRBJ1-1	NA	CASSIFGQLNTEAFF	TGTGCCAGTAGTATCTTCGGACAGTTGAACACTGAAGCTTTCTTT
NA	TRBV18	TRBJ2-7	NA	CASSPGTFGYEQYF	TGTGCCAGCTCACCCGGGACTTTCGGGTACGAGCAGTACTTC
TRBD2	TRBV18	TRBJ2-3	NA	CASSPLEAGGDTQYF	TGTGCCAGCTCACCCCTCGAAGCGGGAGGGGATACGCAGTATTTT
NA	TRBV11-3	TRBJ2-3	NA	CASSAMIAFTDTQYF	TGTGCCAGCAGCGCCATGATAGCATTCACAGATACGCAGTATTTT
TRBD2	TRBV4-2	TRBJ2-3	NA	CASSQLGERDSTDTQYF	TGTGCCAGCAGCCAACTAGGTGAGCGGGACAGCACAGATACGCAGTATTTT
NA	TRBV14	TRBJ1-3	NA	CASSRTGLIGNTIYF	TGTGCCAGCAGTCGTACAGGGTTGATTGGAAACACCATATATTTT
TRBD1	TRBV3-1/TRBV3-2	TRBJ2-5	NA	CASSRPGQGQETQYF	TGTGCCAGCAGCCGACCAGGACAGGGCCAAGAGACCCAGTACTTC
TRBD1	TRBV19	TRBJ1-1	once	CASTLRDRGTEAFF	TGTGCCAGTACCCTCCGGGACAGGGGCACTGAAGCTTTCTTT
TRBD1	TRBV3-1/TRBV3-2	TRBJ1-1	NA	CASSLLQGEAEAFF	TGTGCCAGCAGCCTCTTACAGGGGGAGGCTGAAGCTTTCTTT
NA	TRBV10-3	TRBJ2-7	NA	CAIMEAYEQYF	TGTGCCATCATGGAGGCCTACGAGCAGTACTTC